Included here is one T cell receptor (beta chain) sequence, with context. This sample was included in a study of blood T cell repertoires in COVID-19. Study details: The United States, Italy and Spain were the sources of the acute and convalescent COVID-19 samples. PBMCs, B-cell-depleted T cells, or T cells provided the cDNA or gDNA that made up the material.

This CDR3 has 15 amino acids. Germline V gives CDR1 SGHAT, CDR2 FQNNGV. The ends lost 3 bases at V and 1 base at J; junction bases unmatched: 5. In the original analysis: Using reference gene primer amplification, nucleated cell counts were estimated. Profiled with immunoSEQ multiplex PCR; TCRdb holds only in-frame clones, not every one. D and trimming were read from the DNA, whereas the V and J calls and clone size are those reported in that table. Of approximately 100,000 clones listed, almost 85% are singletons. This clonotype was obtained from a man between 65 and 85 years old with acute or convalescent COVID-19. The sample comprised peripheral blood. The chain couples TRBV11-2 to TRBJ1-1, with 7 bases aligning to TRBD1. CDR3 residues: CASSFLQGTNTEAFF. The CDR3 DNA reads as TGTGCCAGCAGCTTTTTACAGGGGACGAACACTGAAGCTTTCTTT.